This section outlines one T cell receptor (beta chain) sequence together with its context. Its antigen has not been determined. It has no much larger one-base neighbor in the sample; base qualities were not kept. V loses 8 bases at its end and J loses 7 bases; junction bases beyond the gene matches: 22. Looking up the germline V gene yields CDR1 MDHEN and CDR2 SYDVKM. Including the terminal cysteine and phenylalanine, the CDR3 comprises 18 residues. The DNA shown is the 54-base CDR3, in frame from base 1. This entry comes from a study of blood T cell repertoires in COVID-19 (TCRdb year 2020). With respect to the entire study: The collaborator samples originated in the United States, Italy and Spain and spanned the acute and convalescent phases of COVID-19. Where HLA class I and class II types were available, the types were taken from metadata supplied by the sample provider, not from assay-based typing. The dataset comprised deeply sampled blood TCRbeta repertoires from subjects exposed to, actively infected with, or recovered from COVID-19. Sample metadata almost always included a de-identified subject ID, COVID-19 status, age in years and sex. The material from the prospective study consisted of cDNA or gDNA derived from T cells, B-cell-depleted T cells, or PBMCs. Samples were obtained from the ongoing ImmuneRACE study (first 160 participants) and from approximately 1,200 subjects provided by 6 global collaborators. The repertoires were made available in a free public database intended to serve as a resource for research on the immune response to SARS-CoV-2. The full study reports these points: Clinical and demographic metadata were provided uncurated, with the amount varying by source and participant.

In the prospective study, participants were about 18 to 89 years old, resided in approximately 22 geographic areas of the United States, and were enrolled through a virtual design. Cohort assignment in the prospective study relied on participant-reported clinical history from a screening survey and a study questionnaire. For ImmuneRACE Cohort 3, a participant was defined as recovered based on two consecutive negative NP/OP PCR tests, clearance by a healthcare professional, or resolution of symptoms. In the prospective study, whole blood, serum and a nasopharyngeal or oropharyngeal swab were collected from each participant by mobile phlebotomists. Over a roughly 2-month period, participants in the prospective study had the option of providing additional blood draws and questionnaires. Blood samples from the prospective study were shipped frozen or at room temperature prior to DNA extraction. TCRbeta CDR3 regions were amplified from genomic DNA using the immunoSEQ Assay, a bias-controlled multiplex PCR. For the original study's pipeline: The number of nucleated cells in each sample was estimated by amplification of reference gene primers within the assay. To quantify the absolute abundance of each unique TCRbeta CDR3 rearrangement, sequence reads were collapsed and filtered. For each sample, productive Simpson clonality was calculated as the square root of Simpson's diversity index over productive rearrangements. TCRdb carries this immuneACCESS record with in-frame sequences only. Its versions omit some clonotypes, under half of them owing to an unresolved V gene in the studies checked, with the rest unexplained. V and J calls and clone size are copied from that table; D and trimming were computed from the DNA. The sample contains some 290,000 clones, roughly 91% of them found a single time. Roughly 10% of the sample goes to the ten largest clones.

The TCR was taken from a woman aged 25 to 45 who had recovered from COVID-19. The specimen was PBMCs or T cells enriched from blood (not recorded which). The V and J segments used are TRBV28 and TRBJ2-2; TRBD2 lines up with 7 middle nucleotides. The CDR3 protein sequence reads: CASGSAGRALVTGGELFF. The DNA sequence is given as TGTGCCAGCGGAAGCGCAGGGAGGGCCTTAGTTACGGGCGGGGAGCTGTTTTTT.